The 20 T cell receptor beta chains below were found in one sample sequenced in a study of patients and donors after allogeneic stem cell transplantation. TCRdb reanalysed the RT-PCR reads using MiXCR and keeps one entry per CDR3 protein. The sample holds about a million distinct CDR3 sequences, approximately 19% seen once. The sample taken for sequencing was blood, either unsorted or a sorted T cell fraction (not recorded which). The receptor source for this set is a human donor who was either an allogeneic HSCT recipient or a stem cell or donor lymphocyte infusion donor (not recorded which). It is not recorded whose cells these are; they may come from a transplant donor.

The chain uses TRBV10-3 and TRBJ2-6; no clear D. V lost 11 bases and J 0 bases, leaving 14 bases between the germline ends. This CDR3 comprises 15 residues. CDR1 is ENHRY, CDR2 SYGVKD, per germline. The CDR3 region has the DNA TGTGCCGTTGGGTCGCAGTTCTCTGGGGCCAACGTCCTGACTTTC. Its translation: CAVGSQFSGANVLTF.

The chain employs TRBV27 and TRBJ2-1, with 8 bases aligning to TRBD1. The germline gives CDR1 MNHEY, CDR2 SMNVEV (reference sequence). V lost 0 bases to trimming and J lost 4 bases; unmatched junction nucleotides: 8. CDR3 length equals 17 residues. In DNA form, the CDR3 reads TGTGCCAGCAGTTTATCTCGTGGGACAGGTCTTTACAATGAGCAGTTCTTC. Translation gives CASSLSRGTGLYNEQFF.

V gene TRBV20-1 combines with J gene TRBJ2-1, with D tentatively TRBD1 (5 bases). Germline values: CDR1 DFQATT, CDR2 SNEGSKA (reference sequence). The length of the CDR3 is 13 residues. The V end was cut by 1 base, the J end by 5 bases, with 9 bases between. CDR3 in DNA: TGCAGTGCTAGAGGCCCCAGGGACAATGAGCAGTTCTTC. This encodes CSARGPRDNEQFF.

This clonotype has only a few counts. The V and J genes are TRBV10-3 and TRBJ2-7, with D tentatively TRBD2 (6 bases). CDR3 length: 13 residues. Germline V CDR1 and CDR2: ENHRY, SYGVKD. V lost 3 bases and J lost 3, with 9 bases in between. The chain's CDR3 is CAISDRGSYEQYF. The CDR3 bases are TGTGCCATCAGTGACCGGGGGAGCTACGAGCAGTACTTC.

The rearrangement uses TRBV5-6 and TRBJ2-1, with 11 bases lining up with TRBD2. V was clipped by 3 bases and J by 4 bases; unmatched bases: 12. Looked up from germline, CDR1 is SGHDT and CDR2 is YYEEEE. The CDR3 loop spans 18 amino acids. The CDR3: CASSSIRLAGSLYNEQFF. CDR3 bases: TGTGCCAGCAGCTCTATCCGACTAGCGGGGAGTCTATACAATGAGCAGTTCTTC.

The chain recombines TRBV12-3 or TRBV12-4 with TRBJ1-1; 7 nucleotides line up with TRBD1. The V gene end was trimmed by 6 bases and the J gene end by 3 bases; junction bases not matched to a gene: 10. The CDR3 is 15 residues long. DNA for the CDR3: TGTGCCAGCAGGCTCCCGGACAGGAGGTACACTGAAGCTTTCTTT. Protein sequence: CASRLPDRRYTEAFF.

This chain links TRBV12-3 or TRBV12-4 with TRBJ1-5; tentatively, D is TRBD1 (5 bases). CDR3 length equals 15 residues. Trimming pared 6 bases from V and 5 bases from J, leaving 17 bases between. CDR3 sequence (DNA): TGTGCCAGCAGCTCGGTAGGGCAGGGTTATCAGCCCCAGCATTTT. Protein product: CASSSVGQGYQPQHF.

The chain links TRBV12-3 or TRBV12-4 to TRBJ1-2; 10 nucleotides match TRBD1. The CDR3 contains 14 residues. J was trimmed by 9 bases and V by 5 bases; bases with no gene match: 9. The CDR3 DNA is TGTGCCAGCAGTACATTAAGACAGGGGGCCAGCTACACCTTC. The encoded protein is CASSTLRQGASYTF.

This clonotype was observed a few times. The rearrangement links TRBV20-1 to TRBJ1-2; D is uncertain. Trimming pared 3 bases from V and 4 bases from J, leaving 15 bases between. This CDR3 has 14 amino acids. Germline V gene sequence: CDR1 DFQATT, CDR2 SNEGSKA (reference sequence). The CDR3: CSASQRARGYGYTF. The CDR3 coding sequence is TGCAGTGCTAGCCAGCGGGCGCGGGGCTATGGCTACACCTTC.

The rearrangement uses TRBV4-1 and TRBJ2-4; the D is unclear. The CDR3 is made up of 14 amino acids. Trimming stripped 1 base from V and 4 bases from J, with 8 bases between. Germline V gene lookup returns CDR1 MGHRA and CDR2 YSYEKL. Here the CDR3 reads CASSQGPPKNIQYF. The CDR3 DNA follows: TGCGCCAGCAGCCAAGGCCCGCCGAAAAACATTCAGTACTTC.

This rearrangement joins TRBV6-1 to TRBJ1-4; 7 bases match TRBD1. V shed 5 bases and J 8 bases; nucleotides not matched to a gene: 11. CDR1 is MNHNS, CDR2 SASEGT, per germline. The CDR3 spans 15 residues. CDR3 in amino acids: CASSTDRENEEKLFF. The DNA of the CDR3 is TGTGCCAGCAGTACCGACAGGGAGAATGAGGAAAAACTGTTTTTT.

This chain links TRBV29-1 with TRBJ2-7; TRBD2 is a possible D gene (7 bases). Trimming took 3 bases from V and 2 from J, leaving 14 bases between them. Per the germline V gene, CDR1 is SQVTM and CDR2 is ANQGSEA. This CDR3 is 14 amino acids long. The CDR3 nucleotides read TGCAGCGTTGATGGGGGGGCGGAGGCCTACGAGCAGTACTTC. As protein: CSVDGGAEAYEQYF.

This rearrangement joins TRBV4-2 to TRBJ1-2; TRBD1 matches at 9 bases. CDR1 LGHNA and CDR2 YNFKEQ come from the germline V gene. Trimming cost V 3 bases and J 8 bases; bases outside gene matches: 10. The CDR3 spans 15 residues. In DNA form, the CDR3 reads TGTGCCAGCAGCCACAAGTCCGGGACAGGGAAAGGCTACACCTTC. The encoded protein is CASSHKSGTGKGYTF.

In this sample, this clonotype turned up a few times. The CDR3 sequence is CASSFLLAGDSNEQFF. CDR3 sequence (DNA): TGTGCCAGCAGTTTCCTGCTAGCGGGAGACAGCAATGAGCAGTTCTTC. V usage is TRBV27 and J usage is TRBJ2-1; TRBD2 agrees at 10 bases. This CDR3 spans 16 amino acids. Germline trimming cut 3 bases from V and 6 bases from J; bases unmatched to any gene: 8. Germline V CDR1 and CDR2: MNHEY, SMNVEV (reference sequence).

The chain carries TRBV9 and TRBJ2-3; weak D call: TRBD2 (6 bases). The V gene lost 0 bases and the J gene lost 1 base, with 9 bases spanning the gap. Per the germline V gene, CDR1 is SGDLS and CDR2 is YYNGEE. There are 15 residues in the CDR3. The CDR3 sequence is CASSVDASGTDTQYF. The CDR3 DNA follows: TGTGCCAGCAGCGTAGACGCTAGCGGCACAGATACGCAGTATTTT.

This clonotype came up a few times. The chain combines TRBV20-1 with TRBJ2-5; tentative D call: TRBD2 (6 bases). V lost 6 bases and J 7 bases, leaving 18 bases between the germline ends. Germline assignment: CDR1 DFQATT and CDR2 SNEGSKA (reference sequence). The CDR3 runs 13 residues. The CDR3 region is CSAGVSGVGTQYF. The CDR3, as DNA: TGCAGTGCCGGAGTCTCGGGGGTAGGGACCCAGTACTTC.

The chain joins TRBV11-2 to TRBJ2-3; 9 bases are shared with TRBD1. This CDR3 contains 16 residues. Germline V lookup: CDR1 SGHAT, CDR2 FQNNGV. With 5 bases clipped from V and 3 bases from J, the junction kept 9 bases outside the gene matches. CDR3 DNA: TGTGCCAGCAGCCTGGACAGGGGAAGTATGACAGATACGCAGTATTTT. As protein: CASSLDRGSMTDTQYF.

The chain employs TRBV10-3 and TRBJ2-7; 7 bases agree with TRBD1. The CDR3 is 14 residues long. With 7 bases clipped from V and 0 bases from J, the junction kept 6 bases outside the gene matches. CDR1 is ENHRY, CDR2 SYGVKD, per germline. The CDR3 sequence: CAITRTGPSYEQYF. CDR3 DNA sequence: TGTGCCATCACACGGACAGGACCCTCCTACGAGCAGTACTTC.

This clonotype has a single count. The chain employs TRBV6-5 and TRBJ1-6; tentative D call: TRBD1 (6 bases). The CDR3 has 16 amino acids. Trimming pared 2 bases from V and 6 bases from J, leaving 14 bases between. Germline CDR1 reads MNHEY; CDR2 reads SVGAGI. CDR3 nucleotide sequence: TGTGCCAGCAGTTACGCTACAGGGCTGGTTAATTCACCCCTCCACTTT. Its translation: CASSYATGLVNSPLHF.

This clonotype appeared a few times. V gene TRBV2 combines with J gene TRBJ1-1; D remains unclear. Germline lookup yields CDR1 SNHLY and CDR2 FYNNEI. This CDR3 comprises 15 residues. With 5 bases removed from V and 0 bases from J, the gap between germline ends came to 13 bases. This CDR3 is CASSLTRTVNTEAFF. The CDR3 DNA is TGTGCCAGCAGTCTGACACGAACTGTGAACACTGAAGCTTTCTTT.